This TCR beta chain stems from a study of blood T cells in healthy people across ages. As for this clonotype: Its antigen is not known.

The germline gives CDR1 SQVTM, CDR2 ANQGSEA. This CDR3 is 16 amino acids long. The J segment lost 6 bases and the V segment lost 5 bases, leaving 15 bases of the junction unmatched. Broader study findings: Age showed a roughly linear inverse relationship with TCR beta diversity per million T cells. Long-lived donors exceeded aged donors in naive CD4+ cells and diversity.

Isolated PBMCs totaled at least 6.5 million in each sample. Extractions gave at least 6 micrograms of total RNA per sample. Then a second PCR, running about 6 to 12 cycles, was carried out with a sample-barcoded 5' primer and a J-beta primer mix. One entry per CDR3 protein results from TCRdb running MiXCR on the 5' RACE reads. The profile shows over 1,200,000 distinct CDR3 sequences, 45% to 70% of them singletons. The J gene is TRBJ2-3, the V gene TRBV29-1; the match to TRBD2 covers 9 bases. The TCR originated in a man between 18 and 29 years old in good health. What was sequenced was blood. The CDR3 DNA reads TGCAGCGTTTTCCTTGGAGCTAGCGGGGCATCGGATACGCAGTATTTT. Translating gives CSVFLGASGASDTQYF.